The sequence of this TCR beta chain was determined in a study of cytomegalovirus exposure and HLA in healthy donors. Study-level results: Associated with HLA alleles at 0.05 false discovery rate in a later analysis were approximately 17,000 TCR beta sequences.

The donors (healthy individuals) were bone marrow donors. Worth noting for this clone: Its antigen is as yet unknown.

PCR primers comprised 60 Vbeta and 13 Jbeta primers. The repertoire was sequenced with immunoSEQ multiplex PCR; TCRdb's copy has only in-frame clones and lacks some. This sample yields over 150,000 clones, of which 79% are seen a single time; under 2.5% belongs to the top ten. The clonotype was recovered from a man aged 35 to 55 in good health and CMV-seronegative. Sequencing was performed on PBMCs.

For the CDR3, the DNA is TGTGCCAGCAGCTTAGAAACAGGGTCCTACGAGCAGTACTTC. Its translation: CASSLETGSYEQYF. The V gene is TRBV7-2, the J gene TRBJ2-7; D is perhaps TRBD1 (6 bases). Germline V gives CDR1 SGHTA, CDR2 FQGNSA. The CDR3 loop spans 14 amino acids. Trimming cost V 1 base and J 1 base, with 8 bases left between them.